This TCR beta chain derives from a study of blood T cell repertoires in COVID-19. Profiled with immunoSEQ multiplex PCR; TCRdb holds only in-frame clones, not every one. The table includes about 480,000 clones, more than 75% detected once. V was cut by 4 bases and J by 5 bases, with 9 bases left in between. The CDR3 spans 12 residues. Per the germline V gene, CDR1 is LGHDT and CDR2 is YNNKEL (reference sequence). Input material: PBMCs or T cells enriched from blood (not recorded which). This clonotype was sampled from a middle-aged woman who had recovered from COVID-19. The rearrangement uses TRBV3-1 (or the pseudogene TRBV3-2) and TRBJ2-7; TRBD2 might be the D (5 bases). CDR3 nucleotide sequence: TGTGCCAGCAGCCCAGAGGGAGACGAGCAGTACTTC. It codes for CASSPEGDEQYF.